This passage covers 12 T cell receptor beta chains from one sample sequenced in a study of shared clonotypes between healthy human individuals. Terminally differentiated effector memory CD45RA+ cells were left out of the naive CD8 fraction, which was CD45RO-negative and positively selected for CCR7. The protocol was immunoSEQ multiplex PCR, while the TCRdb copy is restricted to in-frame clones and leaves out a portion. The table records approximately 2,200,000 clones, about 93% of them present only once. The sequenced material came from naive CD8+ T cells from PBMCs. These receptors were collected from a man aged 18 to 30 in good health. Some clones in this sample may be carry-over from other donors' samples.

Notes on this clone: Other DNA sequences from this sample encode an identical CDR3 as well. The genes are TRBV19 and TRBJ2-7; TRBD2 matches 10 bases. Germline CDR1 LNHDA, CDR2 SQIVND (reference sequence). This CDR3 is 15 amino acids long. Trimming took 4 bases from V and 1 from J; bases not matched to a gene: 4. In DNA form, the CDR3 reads TGTGCCAGTAGTAAAGGACTAGCGGATTCCTACGAGCAGTACTTC. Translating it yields CASSKGLADSYEQYF.

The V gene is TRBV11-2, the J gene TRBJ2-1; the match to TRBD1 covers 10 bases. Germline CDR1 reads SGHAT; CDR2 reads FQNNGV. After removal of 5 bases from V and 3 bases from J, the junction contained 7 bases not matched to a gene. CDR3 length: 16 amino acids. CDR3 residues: CASSASGTGDYNEQFF. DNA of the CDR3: TGTGCCAGCAGCGCTTCCGGGACAGGGGACTACAATGAGCAGTTCTTC.

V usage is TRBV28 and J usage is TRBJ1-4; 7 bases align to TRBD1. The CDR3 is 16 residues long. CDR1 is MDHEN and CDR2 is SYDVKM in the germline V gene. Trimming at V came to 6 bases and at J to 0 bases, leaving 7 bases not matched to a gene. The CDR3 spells CASSLVTGATNEKLFF. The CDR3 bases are TGTGCCAGCAGCCTTGTAACAGGGGCAACTAATGAAAAACTGTTTTTT.

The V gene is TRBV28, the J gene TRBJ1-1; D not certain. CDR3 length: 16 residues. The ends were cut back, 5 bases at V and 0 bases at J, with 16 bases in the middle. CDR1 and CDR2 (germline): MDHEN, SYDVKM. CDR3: CASSPLGQFMNTEAFF. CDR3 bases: TGTGCCAGCAGTCCCCTAGGGCAGTTCATGAACACTGAAGCTTTCTTT.

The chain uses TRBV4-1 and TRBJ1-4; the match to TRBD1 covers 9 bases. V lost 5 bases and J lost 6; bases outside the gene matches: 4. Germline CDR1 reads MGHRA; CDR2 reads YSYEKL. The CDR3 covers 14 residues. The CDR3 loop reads CASSGRTGDEKLFF. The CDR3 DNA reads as TGCGCCAGCAGCGGGAGGACAGGGGATGAAAAACTGTTTTTT.

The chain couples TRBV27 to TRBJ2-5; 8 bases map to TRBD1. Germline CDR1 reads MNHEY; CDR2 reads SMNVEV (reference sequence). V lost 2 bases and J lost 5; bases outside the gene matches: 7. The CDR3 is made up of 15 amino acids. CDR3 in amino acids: CASSLMGTGGETQYF. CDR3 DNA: TGTGCCAGCAGTTTAATGGGGACAGGAGGTGAGACCCAGTACTTC.

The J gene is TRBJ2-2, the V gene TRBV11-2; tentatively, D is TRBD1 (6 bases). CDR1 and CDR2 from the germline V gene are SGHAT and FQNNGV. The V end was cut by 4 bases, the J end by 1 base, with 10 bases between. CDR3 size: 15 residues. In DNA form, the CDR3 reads TGTGCCAGCAGCTCACGACAGGAGAACACCGGGGAGCTGTTTTTT. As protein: CASSSRQENTGELFF.

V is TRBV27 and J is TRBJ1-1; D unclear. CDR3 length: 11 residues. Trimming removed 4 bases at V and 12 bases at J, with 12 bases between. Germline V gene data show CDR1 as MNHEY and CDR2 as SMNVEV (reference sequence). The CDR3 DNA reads TGTGCCAGCAGTTACGGGATACTGACTTTCTTT. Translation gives CASSYGILTFF.

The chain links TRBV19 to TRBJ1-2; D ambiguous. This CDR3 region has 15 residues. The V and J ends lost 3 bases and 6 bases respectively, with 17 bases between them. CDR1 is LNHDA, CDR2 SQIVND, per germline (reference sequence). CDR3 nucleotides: TGTGCCAGTAGTATCTTTGCGATTAGCAGTCATGGCTACACCTTC. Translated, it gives CASSIFAISSHGYTF.

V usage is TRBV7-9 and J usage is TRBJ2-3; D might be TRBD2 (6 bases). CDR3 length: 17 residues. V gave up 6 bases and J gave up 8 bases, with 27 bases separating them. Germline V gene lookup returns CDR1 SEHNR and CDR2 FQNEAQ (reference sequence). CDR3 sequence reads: CASSPTGTIAALGTQYF. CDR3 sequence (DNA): TGTGCCAGCAGTCCTACCGGTACTATAGCGGCCCTTGGTACGCAGTATTTT.

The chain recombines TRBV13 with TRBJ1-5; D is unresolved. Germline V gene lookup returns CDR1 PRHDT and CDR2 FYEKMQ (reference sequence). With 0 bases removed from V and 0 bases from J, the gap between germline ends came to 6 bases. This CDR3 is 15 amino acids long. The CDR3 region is CASSLGPNSNQPQHF. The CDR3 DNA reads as TGTGCCAGCAGCTTAGGTCCTAATAGCAATCAGCCCCAGCATTTT.

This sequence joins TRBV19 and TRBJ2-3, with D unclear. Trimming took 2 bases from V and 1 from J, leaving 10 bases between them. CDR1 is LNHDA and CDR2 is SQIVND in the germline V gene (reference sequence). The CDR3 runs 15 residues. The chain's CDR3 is CASSIRFRGTDTQYF. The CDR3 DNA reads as TGTGCCAGTAGTATACGCTTCCGTGGCACAGATACGCAGTATTTT.